This T cell receptor beta chain comes out of a study of cytotoxic CD8 clonotypes in ibrutinib-treated CLL (dated by TCRdb to about 2021). Context from the whole study: The cohort had about a dozen relapsed/refractory and 15 treatment-naive patients; 17 were IGHV unmutated. Responses were partial in around 25 patients and complete in 2; after median roughly 69 months follow-up, roughly 14 stayed in remission and 12 progressed. Response samples were taken after a median of 12 months on treatment, ranging from 6 to 36 months. On average, each sample had about 250,000 productive templates and approximately 89,000 productive rearrangements. Of the roughly 81 people in the trial, approximately 28 had longitudinal samples available. Cryopreserved peripheral blood mononuclear cells were obtained before treatment, at response, and at either sustained remission or disease progression. Patients were still on ibrutinib when every remission and progressive disease sample was collected.

The goal of deep resolution MiSeq sequencing was a depth between 1 in 1 million and 1 in 200,000 T cells, and coverage averaged 10x per clonotype. The immunoSEQ hsTCRB Kit was used to generate TCR beta libraries. The original methods were these. Data were analyzed with ImmunoSEQ Data Assistant and ImmunoSEQ Analyzer, with V, D and J genes assigned per IMGT definitions. Clonality, which ranges from 0 to 1, was calculated by subtracting the normalized Shannon entropy of productive rearrangement frequencies from one. Only overrepresented clonotypes making up at least 0.05% of the repertoire of each patient were included in the public clonotype analysis. Repertoires from thirteen age-matched healthy donors in immuneACCESS were used as clonality controls. Not all clones reach the TCRdb copy of this immuneACCESS table, which keeps in-frame sequences only. Checked studies attribute under half of the gap to unresolved V genes and leave the rest unexplained. V, J and clone size derive from that table, while D and trimming were established from the DNA sequence. This sample holds approximately 70,000 clones; 70% to 90% were observed only once. The ten top clones hold 6% to 9% of the sample.

Overall study results and their limits: Public clonotypes were rare and either shrank or stayed stable during treatment, and the rise in clonality at ibrutinib response reflected expansion of private clonotypes. Baseline clonality exceeded that of age-matched healthy donors and correlated strongly with circulating CD8+ T-cell counts. Clonality rose at ibrutinib response, remained stable during sustained remission, and dropped back toward baseline at progression. Sampling times were not matched between patients in sustained remission and patients whose disease was progressing, and lymph node repertoires were not examined.

This clone has ten or more counts. Its antigen is currently not known. Per-base qualities were not stored, and no clone one base away is much larger. The time point label on this specimen signifies: progressive disease on ibrutinib. For TCR beta library preparation, about 2.2 micrograms of genomic DNA was extracted from cryopreserved PBMCs. High-throughput TCR beta sequencing was performed on longitudinal blood samples from CLL patients receiving ibrutinib monotherapy. The patients took part in an open-label, single-center phase 2 trial of ibrutinib monotherapy. Spanning cysteine to phenylalanine, the CDR3 consists of 14 amino acids. Only the CDR3 portion is preserved as DNA: 42 bases, with reading frame beginning at the first base. V lost 4 bases and J lost 6 bases, and the count of bases not matched to a germline gene is 7. Via the germline V gene, CDR1 is MNHNS and CDR2 SASEGT.

The starting material was PBMCs, obtained at disease progression, from a patient treated with ibrutinib. This receptor was taken from a human donor with chronic lymphocytic leukemia. The rearranged chain carries TRBV6-1 and TRBJ2-7, with TRBD2 matching 9 junction bases. Here the CDR3 is given as CASSVGLAGREQYF. The nucleotides are TGTGCCAGCAGTGTCGGGCTAGCGGGACGCGAGCAGTACTTC.